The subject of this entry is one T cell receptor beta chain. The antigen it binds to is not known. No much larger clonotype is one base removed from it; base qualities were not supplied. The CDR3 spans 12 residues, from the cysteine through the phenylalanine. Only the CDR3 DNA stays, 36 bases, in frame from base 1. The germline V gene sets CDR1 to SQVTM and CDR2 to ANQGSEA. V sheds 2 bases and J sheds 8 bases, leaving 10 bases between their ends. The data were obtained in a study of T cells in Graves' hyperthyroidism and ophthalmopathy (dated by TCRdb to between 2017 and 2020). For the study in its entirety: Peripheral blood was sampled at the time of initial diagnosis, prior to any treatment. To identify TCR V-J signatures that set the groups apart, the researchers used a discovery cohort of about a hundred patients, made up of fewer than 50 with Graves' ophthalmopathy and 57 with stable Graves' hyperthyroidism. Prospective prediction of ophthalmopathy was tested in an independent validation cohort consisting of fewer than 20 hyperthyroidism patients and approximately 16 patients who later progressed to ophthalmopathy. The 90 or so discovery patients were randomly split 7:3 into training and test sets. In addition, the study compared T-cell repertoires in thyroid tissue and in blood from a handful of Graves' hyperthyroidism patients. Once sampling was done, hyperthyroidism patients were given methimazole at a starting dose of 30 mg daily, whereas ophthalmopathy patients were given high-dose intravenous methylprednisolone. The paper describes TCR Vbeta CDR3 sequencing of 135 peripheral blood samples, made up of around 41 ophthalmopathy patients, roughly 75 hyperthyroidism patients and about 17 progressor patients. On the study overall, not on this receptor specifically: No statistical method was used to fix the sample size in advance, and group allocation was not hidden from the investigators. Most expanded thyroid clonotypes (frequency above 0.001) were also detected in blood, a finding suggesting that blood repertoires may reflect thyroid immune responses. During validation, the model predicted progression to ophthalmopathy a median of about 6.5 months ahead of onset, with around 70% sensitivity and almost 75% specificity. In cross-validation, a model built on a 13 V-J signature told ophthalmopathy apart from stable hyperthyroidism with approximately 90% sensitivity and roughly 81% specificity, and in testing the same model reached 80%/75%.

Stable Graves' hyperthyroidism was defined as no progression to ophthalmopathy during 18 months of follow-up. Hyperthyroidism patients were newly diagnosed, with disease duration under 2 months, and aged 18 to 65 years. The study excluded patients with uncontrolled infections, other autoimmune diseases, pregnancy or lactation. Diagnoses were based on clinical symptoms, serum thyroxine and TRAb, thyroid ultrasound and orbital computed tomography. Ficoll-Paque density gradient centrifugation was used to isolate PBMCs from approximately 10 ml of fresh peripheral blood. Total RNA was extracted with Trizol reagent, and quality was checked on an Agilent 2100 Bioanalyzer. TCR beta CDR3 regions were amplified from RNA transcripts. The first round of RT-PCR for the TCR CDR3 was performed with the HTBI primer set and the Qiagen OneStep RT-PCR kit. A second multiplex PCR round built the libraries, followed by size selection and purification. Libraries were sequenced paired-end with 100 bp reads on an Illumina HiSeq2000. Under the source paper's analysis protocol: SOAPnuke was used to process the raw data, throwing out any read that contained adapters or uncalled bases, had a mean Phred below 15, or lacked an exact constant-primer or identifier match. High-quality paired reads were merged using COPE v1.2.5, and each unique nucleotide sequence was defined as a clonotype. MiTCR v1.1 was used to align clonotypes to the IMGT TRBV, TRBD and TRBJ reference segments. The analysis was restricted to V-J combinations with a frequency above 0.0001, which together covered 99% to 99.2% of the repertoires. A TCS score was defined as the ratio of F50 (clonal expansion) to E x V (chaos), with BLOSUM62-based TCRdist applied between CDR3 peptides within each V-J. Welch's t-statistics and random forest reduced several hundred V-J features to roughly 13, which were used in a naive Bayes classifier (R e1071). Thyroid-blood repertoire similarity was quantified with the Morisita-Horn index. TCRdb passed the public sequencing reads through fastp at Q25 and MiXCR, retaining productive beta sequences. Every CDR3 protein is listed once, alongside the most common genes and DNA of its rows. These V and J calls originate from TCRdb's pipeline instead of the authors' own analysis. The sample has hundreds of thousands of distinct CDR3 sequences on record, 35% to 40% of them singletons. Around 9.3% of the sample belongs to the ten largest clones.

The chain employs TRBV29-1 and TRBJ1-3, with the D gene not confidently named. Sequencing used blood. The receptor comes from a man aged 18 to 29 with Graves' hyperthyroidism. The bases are TGCAGCGTTGAACGGGATGGGGACACCATATATTTT. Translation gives CSVERDGDTIYF.